The present T cell receptor (beta chain) was sequenced within a study of blood T cell repertoires in COVID-19. About the study: PBMCs, B-cell-depleted T cells, or T cells provided the cDNA or gDNA that made up the material.

Profiling relied on immunoSEQ multiplex PCR, and the TCRdb table lists in-frame clones only, not all of them. This sample has some 49,000 clones, with just over 90% found just once. Seattle enrolled patients during active infection and tracked them longitudinally. V was pared by 0 bases and J by 7 bases, with 2 bases of the junction left unmatched. Germline CDR1 is SGDLS and CDR2 is YYNGEE. CDR3 length: 14 residues. The clonotype comes from a man in his 60s with COVID-19, enrolled during active disease. The gene calls are TRBV9 and TRBJ2-7, with TRBD2 identical over 12 bases. Source material: peripheral blood. This CDR3 reads CASSVVGTSGEQYF. The CDR3 nucleotides are TGTGCCAGCAGCGTAGTTGGGACTAGCGGGGAGCAGTACTTC.